Sequencing of this T cell receptor beta chain was carried out in a study of OX40 agonist ivuxolimab in advanced cancers. Study-level background: Anti-PD-1, anti-PD-L1 or anti-CTLA-4 therapy given earlier was allowed, and 40% had some.

General study findings and limits: Partial responders treated at 0.1-3.0 mg/kg exhibited clonal expansion among the lowest measured.

This CDR3 is built from 20 residues. Turning to this clone: Antigen: not known.

TCRdb's table, derived via immunoSEQ multiplex PCR, lists solely in-frame clones and lacks some. The sample holds some 80,000 clones, approximately 92% seen once. The V gene is TRBV12-2, the J gene TRBJ2-3; the D segment call TRBD2 is taken from the table without a DNA check. TRBV12-2 has pseudogene status. Specimen: CD4+ or CD8+ T cells sorted from blood, collected in a trial of the OX40 agonist ivuxolimab. The TCR comes from an adult with an advanced solid tumor such as melanoma, head and neck, liver or kidney cancer. The CDR3 sequence is CASRLARASGGASPTDTQYF. The CDR3, as DNA: TGTGCAAGTCGCTTAGCGCGGGCTAGCGGGGGGGCCTCTCCCACAGATACGCAGTATTTT.